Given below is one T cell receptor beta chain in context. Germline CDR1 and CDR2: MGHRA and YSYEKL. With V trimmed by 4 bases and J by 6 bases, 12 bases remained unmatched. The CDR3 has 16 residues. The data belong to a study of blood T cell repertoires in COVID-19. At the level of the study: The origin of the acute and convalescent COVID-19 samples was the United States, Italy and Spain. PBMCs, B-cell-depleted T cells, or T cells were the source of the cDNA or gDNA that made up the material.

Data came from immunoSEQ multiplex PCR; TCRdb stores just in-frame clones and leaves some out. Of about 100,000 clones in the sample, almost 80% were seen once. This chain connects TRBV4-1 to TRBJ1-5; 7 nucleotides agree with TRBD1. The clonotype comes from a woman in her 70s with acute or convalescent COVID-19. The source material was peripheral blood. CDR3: CASSPFGTATAQPQHF. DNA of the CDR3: TGCGCCAGCAGCCCCTTCGGGACAGCGACGGCTCAGCCCCAGCATTTT.